This T cell receptor beta chain was identified in a study of T cells in Graves' hyperthyroidism and ophthalmopathy (dated by TCRdb to the late 2010s). Context from the whole study: Peripheral blood samples were taken at the time of initial diagnosis, prior to any treatment. Thyroid tissue and blood T-cell repertoires from more than five Graves' hyperthyroidism patients were also compared in the study. The 75 to 100 discovery patients were divided at random into training and test sets in a 7:3 ratio. To identify TCR V-J signatures that set the groups apart, the researchers used a discovery cohort of approximately 98 patients, made up of under 50 with Graves' ophthalmopathy and about 59 with stable Graves' hyperthyroidism. After blood sampling, hyperthyroidism patients were treated with methimazole at a starting dose of 30 mg daily, and ophthalmopathy patients were treated with high-dose intravenous methylprednisolone. Prospective prediction of ophthalmopathy was tested in an independent validation cohort of some 20 hyperthyroidism patients and some 17 patients who later progressed to ophthalmopathy. The paper reports TCR Vbeta CDR3 sequencing of some 140 peripheral blood samples: 40 to 45 ophthalmopathy, under 80 hyperthyroidism and approximately 17 progressor patients. What the research found in general, with its limitations: No statistical method was used to set the sample size in advance, and investigators knew the group allocation. Ophthalmopathy was separated from stable hyperthyroidism by a 13 V-J signature model, with approximately 85% sensitivity and approximately 81% specificity obtained in cross-validation and 80%/75% obtained in testing. In validation, the model predicted progression to ophthalmopathy with around 71% sensitivity and 72% to 85% specificity, a median of around 6.6 months before onset. Most expanded thyroid clonotypes (frequency above 0.001) were also detected in blood, suggesting blood repertoires may reflect thyroid immune responses.

Comments on this clonotype: The antigen this receptor binds is unknown. No much larger clonotype is one base removed from it; base qualities were not supplied.

The CDR3 runs 17 residues from the cysteine to the phenylalanine. Left in the record is the CDR3 DNA by itself, 51 bases read in frame from the first base. Based on the germline V gene, the CDR1 and CDR2 sequences are SGHVS and FNYEAQ. Between the V and J ends, shortened by 5 bases and 2 bases respectively, the junction contains 20 bases. Hyperthyroidism patients were newly diagnosed, had a disease duration of under 2 months, and were aged 18 to 65 years. Patients with uncontrolled infections, other autoimmune diseases, pregnancy or lactation were excluded. Diagnoses were based on clinical symptoms, serum thyroxine and TRAb, thyroid ultrasound and orbital computed tomography. For progressor patients, blood was drawn at the first diagnosis of hyperthyroidism, before any ophthalmopathy symptoms had appeared. Ficoll-Paque density gradient centrifugation was used to isolate PBMCs from 10 ml of fresh peripheral blood. Patients classed as progressors first received a Graves' hyperthyroidism diagnosis and then went on to develop ophthalmopathy during follow-up. Total RNA was extracted with Trizol reagent, and quality was checked on an Agilent 2100 Bioanalyzer.

TCR beta CDR3 regions were amplified from RNA transcripts. The first round of RT-PCR for the TCR CDR3 was performed with the HTBI primer set and the Qiagen OneStep RT-PCR kit. The libraries were constructed in a second round of multiplex PCR and then size-selected and purified. Paired-end sequencing of the libraries was performed with 100 bp reads on an Illumina HiSeq2000. The published analysis was carried out like this. SOAPnuke was used to process the raw data, with reads discarded if the reads contained adapters or uncalled bases, had a mean Phred below 15, or lacked an exact constant-primer or identifier match. High-quality paired reads were merged using COPE v1.2.5, and each unique nucleotide sequence was defined as a clonotype. MiTCR v1.1 was used to align the clonotypes against IMGT TRBV, TRBD and TRBJ reference segments. Analysis was restricted to V-J combinations with a frequency above 0.0001, which covered about 99% of repertoires. The TCS score was defined as F50 (clonal expansion) divided by E x V (chaos), with BLOSUM62-based TCRdist calculated between CDR3 peptides within each V-J. Welch's t-statistics and random forest reduced some 510 V-J features to 13, which were used in a naive Bayes classifier (R e1071). TCRdb trimmed public reads at Q25 via fastp, called clones via MiXCR and kept in-frame beta chains. Duplicate CDR3 protein sequences are folded into a single record with the most common DNA and genes. TCRdb assigned the V and J calls; the authors' analysis was not used. The sample table shows around 700,000 distinct CDR3 sequences, and 18% are seen once. The ten largest account for approximately 15% of the sample.

The V and J segments used are TRBV7-6 and TRBJ2-3; the D gene is not confidently resolved. The sequencing sample was made of blood. The origin of this receptor is a woman aged 50 to 60 with Graves' hyperthyroidism that later progressed to Graves' ophthalmopathy. The DNA sequence is as follows: TGTGCCAGCAGCCCCCCTCCTAAAATACCTTACACAGATACGCAGTATTTT. It translates as CASSPPPKIPYTDTQYF.